This T cell receptor beta chain was identified in a study of cytomegalovirus exposure and HLA in healthy donors. After removal of 3 bases from V and 6 bases from J, the junction contained 6 bases not matched to a gene. Germline V gene sequence: CDR1 SGHAT, CDR2 FQNNGV. CDR3 length: 14 residues. The study sampled nominally healthy donors, though unrecorded immune exposures were likely. Concerning this clone itself: Its antigen is undetermined.

Findings and limits, study-wide: A later examination showed that TCR association rates differed by HLA locus, with DRB1 most and HLA-C fewest.

A multiplex PCR was run with 60 Vbeta primers and 13 Jbeta primers. Original processing methods: In a later analysis, roughly 86 million unique TCR beta chains included roughly 11 million shared by two or more donors. Clones were read by immunoSEQ multiplex PCR, and TCRdb kept only the in-frame ones, dropping some. The V and J calls and clone size are taken from that table; D and trimming were inferred from the DNA. The sample holds 80,000 or so clones; roughly two thirds are singletons and the top ten take 4.9%. This TCR came from a man aged 55 to 70 in good health and CMV-seropositive. The chain employs TRBV11-2 and TRBJ1-2; 8 positions agree with TRBD1. Sequenced sample: PBMCs. The CDR3 loop is CASSFGTGMDGYTF. The DNA of the CDR3 is TGTGCCAGCAGCTTCGGGACAGGAATGGATGGCTACACCTTC.